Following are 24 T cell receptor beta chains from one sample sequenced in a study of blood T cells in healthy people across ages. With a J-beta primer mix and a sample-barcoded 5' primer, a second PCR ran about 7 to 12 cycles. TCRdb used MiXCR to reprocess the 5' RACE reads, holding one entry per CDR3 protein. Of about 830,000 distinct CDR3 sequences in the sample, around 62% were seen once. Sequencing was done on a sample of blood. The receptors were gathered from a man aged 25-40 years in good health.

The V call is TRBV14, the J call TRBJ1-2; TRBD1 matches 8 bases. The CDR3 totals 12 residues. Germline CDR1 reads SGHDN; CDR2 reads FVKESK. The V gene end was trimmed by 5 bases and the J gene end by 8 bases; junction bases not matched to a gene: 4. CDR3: CASSYAGGGYTF. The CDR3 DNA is TGTGCCAGCAGCTACGCAGGGGGCGGCTACACCTTC.

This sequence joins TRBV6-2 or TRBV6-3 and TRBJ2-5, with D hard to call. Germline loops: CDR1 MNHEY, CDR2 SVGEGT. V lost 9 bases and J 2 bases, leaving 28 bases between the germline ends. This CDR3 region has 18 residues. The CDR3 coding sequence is TGTGCCAGTGCAAATAAGGACCACCTAAGACCAATGCAAGAGACCCAGTACTTC. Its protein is CASANKDHLRPMQETQYF.

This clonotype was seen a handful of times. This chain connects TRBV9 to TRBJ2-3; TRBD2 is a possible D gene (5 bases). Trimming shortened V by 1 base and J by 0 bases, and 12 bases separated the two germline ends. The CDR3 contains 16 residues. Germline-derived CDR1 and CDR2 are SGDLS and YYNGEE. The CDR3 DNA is TGTGCCAGCAGCGTACAAACGGGGTCTAGCACAGATACGCAGTATTTT. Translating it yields CASSVQTGSSTDTQYF.

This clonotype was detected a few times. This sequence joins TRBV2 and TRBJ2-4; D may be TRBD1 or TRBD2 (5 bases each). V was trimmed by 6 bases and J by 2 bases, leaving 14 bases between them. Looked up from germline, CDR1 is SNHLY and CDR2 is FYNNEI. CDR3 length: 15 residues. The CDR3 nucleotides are TGTGCCAGCAGAGCCAGGGAGCGGACCAAAAACATTCAGTACTTC. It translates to CASRARERTKNIQYF.

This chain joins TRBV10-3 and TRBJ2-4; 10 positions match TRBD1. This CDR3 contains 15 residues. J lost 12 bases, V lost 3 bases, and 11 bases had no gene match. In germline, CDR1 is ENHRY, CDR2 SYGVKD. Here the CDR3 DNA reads TGTGCCATCAGTGAAGGGACAGGGGCAGCAGGGCCTCAGTACTTC. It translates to CAISEGTGAAGPQYF.

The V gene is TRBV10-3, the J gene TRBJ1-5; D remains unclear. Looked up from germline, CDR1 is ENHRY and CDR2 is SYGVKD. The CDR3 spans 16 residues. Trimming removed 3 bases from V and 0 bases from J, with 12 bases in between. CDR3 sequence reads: CAISDFFADSNQPQHF. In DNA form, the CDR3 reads TGTGCCATCAGTGATTTTTTTGCAGATAGCAATCAGCCCCAGCATTTT.

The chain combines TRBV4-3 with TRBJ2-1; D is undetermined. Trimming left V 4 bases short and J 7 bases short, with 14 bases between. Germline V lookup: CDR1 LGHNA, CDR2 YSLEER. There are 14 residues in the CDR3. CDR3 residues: CASSRSVTGNEQFF. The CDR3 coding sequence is TGCGCCAGCAGCCGGTCCGTGACCGGTAATGAGCAGTTCTTC.

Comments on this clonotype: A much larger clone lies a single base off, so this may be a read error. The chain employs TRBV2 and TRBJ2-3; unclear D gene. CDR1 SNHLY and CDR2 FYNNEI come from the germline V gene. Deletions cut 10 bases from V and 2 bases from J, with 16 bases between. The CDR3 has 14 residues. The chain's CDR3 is CANSWNSNTDTQYF. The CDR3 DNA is TGTGCCAACAGCTGGAACTCAAACACAGATACGCAGTATTTT.

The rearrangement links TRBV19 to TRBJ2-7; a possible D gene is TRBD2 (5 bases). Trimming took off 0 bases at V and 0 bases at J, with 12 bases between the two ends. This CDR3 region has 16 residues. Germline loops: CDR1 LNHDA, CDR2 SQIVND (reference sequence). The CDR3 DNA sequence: TGTGCCAGTAGTATAGACCCCGGGGAGAGCTCCTACGAGCAGTACTTC. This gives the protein CASSIDPGESSYEQYF.

The CDR3 DNA follows: TGTGCCAGCAGCTTAAGGGCAGGCGTAGCCTGGGACAGCTCCTACAATGAGCAGTTCTTC. Its protein product is CASSLRAGVAWDSSYNEQFF. V gene TRBV7-3 combines with J gene TRBJ2-1; 7 nucleotides match TRBD1. The CDR3 is made up of 20 amino acids. Germline V gene lookup returns CDR1 SGHTA and CDR2 FQGTGA. Germline trimming cut 1 base from V and 0 bases from J; bases unmatched to any gene: 15.

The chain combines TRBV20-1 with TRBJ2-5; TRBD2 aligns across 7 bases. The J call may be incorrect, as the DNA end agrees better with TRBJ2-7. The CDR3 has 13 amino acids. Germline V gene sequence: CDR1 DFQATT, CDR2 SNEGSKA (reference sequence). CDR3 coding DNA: TGCAGTGCTAGTGTCTCTAGCGGATACGAGCAGTACTTC. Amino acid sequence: CSASVSSGYEQYF.

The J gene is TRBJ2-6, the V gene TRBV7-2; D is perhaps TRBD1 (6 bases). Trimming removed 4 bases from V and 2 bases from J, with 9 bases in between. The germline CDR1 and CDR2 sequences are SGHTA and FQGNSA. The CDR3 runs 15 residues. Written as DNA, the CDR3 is TGTGCCAGCAGCTCGTACAGGGCTGGGGCCAACGTCCTGACTTTC. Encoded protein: CASSSYRAGANVLTF.

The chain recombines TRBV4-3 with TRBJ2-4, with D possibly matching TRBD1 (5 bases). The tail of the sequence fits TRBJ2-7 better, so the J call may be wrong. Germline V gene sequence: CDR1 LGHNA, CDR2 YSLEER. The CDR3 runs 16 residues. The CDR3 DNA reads TGCGCCAGCAGCCAAGATACGGCAGGGAAAACGTACGAGCAGTACTTC. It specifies CASSQDTAGKTYEQYF.

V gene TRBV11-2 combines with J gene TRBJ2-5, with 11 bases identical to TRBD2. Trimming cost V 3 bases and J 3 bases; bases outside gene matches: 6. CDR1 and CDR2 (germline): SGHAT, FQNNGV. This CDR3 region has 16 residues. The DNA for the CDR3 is TGTGCCAGCAGCTTGGGCGTAGCGGGAGGGGAAGAGACCCAGTACTTC. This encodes CASSLGVAGGEETQYF.

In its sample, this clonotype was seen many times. The CDR3 spells CASSLARGRANVLTF. The CDR3 DNA follows: TGTGCCAGCAGTTTAGCTAGGGGTCGGGCCAACGTCCTGACTTTC. The V call is TRBV12-3 or TRBV12-4, the J call TRBJ2-6; possibly TRBD1 for D (5 bases). CDR3 size: 15 residues. Between the trimmed V and J ends, which lost 0 bases and 5 bases, there was a span of 8 bases.

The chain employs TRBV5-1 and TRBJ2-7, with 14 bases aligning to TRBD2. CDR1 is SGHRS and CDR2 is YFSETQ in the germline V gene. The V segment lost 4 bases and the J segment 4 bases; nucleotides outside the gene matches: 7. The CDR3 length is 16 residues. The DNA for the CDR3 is TGCGCCAGCAGCCCGGGGACTAGCGGGGGAGTTTACGAGCAGTACTTC. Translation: CASSPGTSGGVYEQYF.

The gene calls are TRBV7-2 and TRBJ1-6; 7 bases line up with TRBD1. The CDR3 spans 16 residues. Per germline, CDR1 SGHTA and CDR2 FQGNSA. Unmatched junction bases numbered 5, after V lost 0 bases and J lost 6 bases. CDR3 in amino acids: CASSLARQGGNSPLHF. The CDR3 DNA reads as TGTGCCAGCAGCTTAGCGCGACAGGGTGGTAATTCACCCCTCCACTTT. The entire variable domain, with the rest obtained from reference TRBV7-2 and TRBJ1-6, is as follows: GAGVSQSPSNKVTEKGKDVELRCDPISGHTALYWYRQSLGQGLEFLIYFQGNSAPDKSGLPSDRFSAERTGGSVSTLTIQRTQQEDSAVYLCASSLARQGGNSPLHFGNGTRLTVT.

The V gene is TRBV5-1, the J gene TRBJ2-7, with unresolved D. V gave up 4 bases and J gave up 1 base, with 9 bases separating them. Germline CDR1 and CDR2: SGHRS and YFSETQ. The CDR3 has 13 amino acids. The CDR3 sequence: CASSPPQSYEQYF. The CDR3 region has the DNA TGCGCCAGCAGCCCCCCCCAGTCCTACGAGCAGTACTTC.

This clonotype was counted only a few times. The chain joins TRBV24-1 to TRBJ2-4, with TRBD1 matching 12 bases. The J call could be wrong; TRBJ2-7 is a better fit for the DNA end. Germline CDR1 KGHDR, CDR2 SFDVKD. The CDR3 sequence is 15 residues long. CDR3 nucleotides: TGTGCCACCAGTGACTCCGGGACAGGGGGCGACGAGCAGTACTTC. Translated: CATSDSGTGGDEQYF.

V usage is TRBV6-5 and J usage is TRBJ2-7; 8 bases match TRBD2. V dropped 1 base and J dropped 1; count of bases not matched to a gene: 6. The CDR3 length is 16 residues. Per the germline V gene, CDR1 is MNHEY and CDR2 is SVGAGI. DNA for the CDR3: TGTGCCAGCAGTTACTTGACAGGCGGGGGGTCCTACGAGCAGTACTTC. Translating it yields CASSYLTGGGSYEQYF.

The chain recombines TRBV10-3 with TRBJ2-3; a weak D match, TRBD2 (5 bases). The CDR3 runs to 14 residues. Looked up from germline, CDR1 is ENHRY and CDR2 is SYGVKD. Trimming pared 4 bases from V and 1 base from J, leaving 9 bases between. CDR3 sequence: CAISAGGRTDTQYF. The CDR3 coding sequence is TGTGCCATCAGTGCCGGCGGGCGCACAGATACGCAGTATTTT.

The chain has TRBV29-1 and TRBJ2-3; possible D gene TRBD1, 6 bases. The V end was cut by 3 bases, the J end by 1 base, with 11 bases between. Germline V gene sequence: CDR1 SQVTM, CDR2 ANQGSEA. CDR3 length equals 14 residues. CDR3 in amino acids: CSVDGRGGTDTQYF. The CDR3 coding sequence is TGCAGCGTTGACGGCAGGGGAGGCACAGATACGCAGTATTTT.

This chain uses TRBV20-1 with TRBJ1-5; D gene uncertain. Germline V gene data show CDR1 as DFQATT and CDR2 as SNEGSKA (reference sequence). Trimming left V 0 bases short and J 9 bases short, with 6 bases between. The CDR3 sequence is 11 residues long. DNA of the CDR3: TGCAGTGCTAGAGATTCTGGGCCCCAGCATTTT. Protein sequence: CSARDSGPQHF.

CDR3 DNA sequence: TGTGCCAGCAGCTTAGCCACAGGGTTGGACACTGAAGCTTTCTTT. Amino acids: CASSLATGLDTEAFF. The chain combines TRBV7-2 with TRBJ1-1, with a tentative D call TRBD1 (6 bases). Germline CDR1 is SGHTA and CDR2 is FQGNSA. The CDR3 extends over 15 amino acids. V was shortened by 0 bases and J by 3 bases, with 11 bases between the two germline ends.